This T cell receptor (beta chain) was found in a study of control samples from healthy donors and cancer patients. The repertoire was sequenced with immunoSEQ multiplex PCR; TCRdb's copy has only in-frame clones and lacks some. The data show just over 80,000 clones, with roughly 94% seen just once and around 4.5% held by the top ten. The specimen was blood. The origin of this receptor is a woman in her late teens or twenties in good health.

The CDR3 nucleotides are TGTGCCAGCAGTGGGTACAAAGGAACTGAAGCTTTCTTT. Its protein is CASSGYKGTEAFF. V is TRBV27 and J is TRBJ1-1, with D unclear. V shed 5 bases and J shed 5 bases, with 12 bases lying between them. The CDR3 runs to 13 residues. Germline values: CDR1 MNHEY, CDR2 SMNVEV (reference sequence).